This TCR beta chain was recorded in a study of T cells in Graves' hyperthyroidism and ophthalmopathy. The investigators amplified TCR beta CDR3 regions from RNA transcripts. In the first-round RT-PCR of the TCR CDR3, the HTBI primer set was used. TCRdb used MiXCR to reprocess the multiplex PCR reads, holding one entry per CDR3 protein. The table lists 550,000 to 800,000 distinct CDR3 sequences, 15% to 20% of them singletons, with about a sixth in the top ten. In making diagnoses, clinical symptoms, serum thyroxine and TRAb, thyroid ultrasound and orbital computed tomography were all used. Each 10 ml fresh peripheral blood draw supplied the PBMCs. Germline V gives CDR1 SGHRS, CDR2 YFSETQ. This CDR3 comprises 14 residues. V was pared by 6 bases and J by 0 bases, with 12 bases between.

This TCR was recovered from a man over 45 with Graves' hyperthyroidism. The sequencing input was blood. The chain uses TRBV5-1 and TRBJ1-1, with D perhaps matching TRBD1 (6 bases). CDR3 sequence reads: CASTQTGLNTEAFF. CDR3 in DNA: TGCGCCAGCACTCAGACAGGATTGAACACTGAAGCTTTCTTT.